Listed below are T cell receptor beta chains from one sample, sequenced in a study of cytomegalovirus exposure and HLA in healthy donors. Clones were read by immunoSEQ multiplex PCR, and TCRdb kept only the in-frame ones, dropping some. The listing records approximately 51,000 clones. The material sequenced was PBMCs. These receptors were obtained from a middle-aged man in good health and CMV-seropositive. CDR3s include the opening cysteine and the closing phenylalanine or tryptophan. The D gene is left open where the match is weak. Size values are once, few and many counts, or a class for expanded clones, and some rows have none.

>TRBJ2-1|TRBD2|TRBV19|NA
CASSTQREGDQFF
TGTGCCAGTAGTACCCAGCGGGAAGGGGATCAGTTCTTC
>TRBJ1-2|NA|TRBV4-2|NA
CASSRAAGSKYGYTF
TGTGCCAGCAGCCGCGCGGCGGGATCGAAGTATGGCTACACCTTC
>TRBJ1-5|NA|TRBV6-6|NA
CASHNQPQHF
TGTGCCAGTCATAATCAGCCCCAGCATTTT
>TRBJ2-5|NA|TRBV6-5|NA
CASKSGLETQYF
TGTGCCAGCAAATCAGGGCTGGAGACCCAGTACTTC
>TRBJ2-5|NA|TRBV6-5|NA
CATSEAGETQYF
TGTGCCACCTCCGAGGCGGGAGAGACCCAGTACTTC
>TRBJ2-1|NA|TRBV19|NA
CASSPFRGEQFF
TGTGCCAGTAGTCCCTTCCGGGGTGAGCAGTTCTTC
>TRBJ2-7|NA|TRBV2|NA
CASQWTSSSYEQYF
TGTGCCAGTCAGTGGACTTCCAGCTCCTACGAGCAGTACTTC
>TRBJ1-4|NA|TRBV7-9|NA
CASSLDKNEKLFF
TGTGCCAGCAGCTTAGACAAGAATGAAAAACTGTTTTTT
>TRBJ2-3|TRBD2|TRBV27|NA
CASRGGADTQYF
TGTGCCAGCAGGGGAGGGGCAGATACGCAGTATTTT
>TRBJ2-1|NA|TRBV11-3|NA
CASSPGGSSYNEQFF
TGTGCCAGCAGCCCAGGGGGGAGCTCCTACAATGAGCAGTTCTTC
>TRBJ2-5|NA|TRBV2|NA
CASSDRSGRGETQYF
TGTGCCAGCAGTGACCGGTCTGGACGAGGGGAGACCCAGTACTTC
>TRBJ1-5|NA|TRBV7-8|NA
CASSLALGDQPQHF
TGTGCCAGCAGCTTAGCGCTCGGGGATCAGCCCCAGCATTTT
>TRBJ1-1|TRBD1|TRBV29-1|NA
CSVQGATEAFF
TGCAGCGTTCAGGGGGCAACTGAAGCTTTCTTT
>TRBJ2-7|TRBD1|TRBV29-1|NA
CSGGQAYEQYF
TGCAGCGGGGGACAGGCCTACGAGCAGTACTTC
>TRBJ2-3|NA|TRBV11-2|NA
CASSHRGGASSTDTQYF
TGTGCCAGCAGCCATCGTGGGGGCGCCTCTAGCACAGATACGCAGTATTTT
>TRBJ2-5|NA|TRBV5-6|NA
CASSLDRYQETQYF
TGTGCCAGCAGCCTCGACAGGTACCAAGAGACCCAGTACTTC
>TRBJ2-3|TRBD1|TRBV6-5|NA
CASSPGTGADTQYF
TGTGCCAGCAGTCCCGGGACAGGGGCAGATACGCAGTATTTT
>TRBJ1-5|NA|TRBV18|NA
CASSADRQANQPQHF
TGTGCCAGCTCAGCCGACAGGCAAGCAAATCAGCCCCAGCATTTT
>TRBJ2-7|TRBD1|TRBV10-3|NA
CAISEAGTGSEQYF
TGTGCCATCAGTGAAGCCGGGACAGGGTCCGAGCAGTACTTC
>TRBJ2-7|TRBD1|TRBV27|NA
CASSPRQGPYEQYF
TGTGCCAGCAGCCCAAGACAGGGACCCTACGAGCAGTACTTC
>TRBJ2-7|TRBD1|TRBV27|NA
CASSSPDRGFYEQYF
TGTGCCAGCAGTTCTCCTGACAGGGGGTTCTACGAGCAGTACTTC
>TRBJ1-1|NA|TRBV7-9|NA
CASSLAGQGRGNTEAFF
TGTGCCAGCAGCTTAGCGGGGCAGGGGCGAGGGAACACTGAAGCTTTCTTT
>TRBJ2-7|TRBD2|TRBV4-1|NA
CASSQGLAGSYEQYF
TGCGCCAGCAGCCAAGGACTAGCGGGCTCCTACGAGCAGTACTTC
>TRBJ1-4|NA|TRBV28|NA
CATEDASGRDEKLFF
TGTGCCACCGAAGACGCCTCGGGGAGGGATGAAAAACTGTTTTTT
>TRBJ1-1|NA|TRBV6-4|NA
CASSDHSRATEAFF
TGTGCCAGCAGTGACCACAGCAGGGCTACTGAAGCTTTCTTT
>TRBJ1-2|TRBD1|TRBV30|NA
CAGRGYNGYTF
TGTGCCGGCAGGGGGTACAATGGCTACACCTTC
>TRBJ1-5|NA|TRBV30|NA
CAWSDGGYQPQHF
TGTGCCTGGAGTGATGGGGGCTATCAGCCCCAGCATTTT
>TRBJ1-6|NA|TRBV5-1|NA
CASSSDGINSPLHF
TGCGCCAGCAGCTCGGACGGGATTAATTCACCCCTCCACTTT
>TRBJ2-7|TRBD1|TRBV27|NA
CASRFRGQGNYEQYF
TGTGCCAGCAGATTTCGGGGACAGGGGAATTACGAGCAGTACTTC
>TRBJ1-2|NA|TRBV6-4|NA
CASSEGGGNGYTF
TGTGCCAGCAGTGAGGGAGGGGGGAATGGCTACACCTTC
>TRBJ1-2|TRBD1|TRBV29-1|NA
CSVASTGEDGYTF
TGCAGCGTTGCCTCGACAGGGGAGGATGGCTACACCTTC
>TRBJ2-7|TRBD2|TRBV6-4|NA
CASSREGGYEQYF
TGTGCCAGCTCCCGTGAGGGAGGGTACGAGCAGTACTTC
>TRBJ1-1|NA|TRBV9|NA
CASTVFEGNTEAFF
TGTGCCAGCACCGTCTTCGAGGGGAACACTGAAGCTTTCTTT
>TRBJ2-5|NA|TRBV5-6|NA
CASSFTEETQYF
TGTGCCAGCAGCTTTACAGAAGAGACCCAGTACTTC
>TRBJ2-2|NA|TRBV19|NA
CASTWGLMTGELFF
TGTGCCAGTACTTGGGGACTCATGACCGGGGAGCTGTTTTTT
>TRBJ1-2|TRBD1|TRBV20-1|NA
CSAGDSYGYTF
TGCAGTGCTGGGGACAGCTATGGCTACACCTTC
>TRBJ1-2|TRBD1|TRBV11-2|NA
CASSLAPGGGYTF
TGTGCCAGCAGCTTAGCCCCAGGGGGCGGCTACACCTTC
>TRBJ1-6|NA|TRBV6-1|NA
CASSPRGYNSPLHF
TGTGCCAGCAGCCCCAGGGGTTATAATTCACCCCTCCACTTT
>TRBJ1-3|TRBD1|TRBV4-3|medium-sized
CASSQGTGVDGNTIYF
TGCGCCAGCAGCCAGGGGACAGGGGTGGATGGAAACACCATATATTTT
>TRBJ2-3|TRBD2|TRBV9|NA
CASSGDYLDTQYF
TGTGCCAGCAGCGGGGACTACTTAGATACGCAGTATTTT
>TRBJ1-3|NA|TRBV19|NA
CASSIRGNSGNTIYF
TGTGCCAGTAGTATCCGCGGTAACTCTGGAAACACCATATATTTT
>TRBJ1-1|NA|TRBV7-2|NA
CASSFTENTEAFF
TGTGCCAGCAGCTTCACAGAGAACACTGAAGCTTTCTTT
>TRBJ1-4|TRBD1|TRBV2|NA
CASIRGRTGDEKLFF
TGTGCCAGCATCCGAGGGCGGACAGGGGATGAAAAACTGTTTTTT
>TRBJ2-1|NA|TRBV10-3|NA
CAISESPGGVIGNEQFF
TGTGCCATCAGTGAGTCCCCTGGAGGGGTAATCGGCAATGAGCAGTTCTTC
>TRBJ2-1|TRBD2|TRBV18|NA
CASSPLGLGSYNEQFF
TGTGCCAGCTCACCACTTGGACTAGGCTCCTACAATGAGCAGTTCTTC
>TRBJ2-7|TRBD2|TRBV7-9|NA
CASSLEAGAYEQYF
TGTGCCAGCAGCTTAGAGGCGGGAGCCTACGAGCAGTACTTC
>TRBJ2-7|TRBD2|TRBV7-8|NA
CASSWLGYSGEYEQYF
TGTGCCAGCAGCTGGCTGGGGTACAGCGGGGAGTACGAGCAGTACTTC
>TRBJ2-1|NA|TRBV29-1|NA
CSGRGSLNEQFF
TGCAGCGGTAGGGGATCCCTCAATGAGCAGTTCTTC
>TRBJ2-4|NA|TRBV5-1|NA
CASSFGGSLLKNIQYF
TGCGCCAGCAGCTTCGGAGGGTCTCTCCTCAAAAACATTCAGTACTTC
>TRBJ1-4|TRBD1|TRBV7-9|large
CASSPADRTNEKLFF
TGTGCCAGCAGCCCTGCGGACAGGACCAATGAAAAACTGTTTTTT
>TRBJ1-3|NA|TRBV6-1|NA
CASSDGRGSGNTIYF
TGTGCCAGCAGTGACGGTAGGGGCTCTGGAAACACCATATATTTT
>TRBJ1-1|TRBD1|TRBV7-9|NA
CASSSTGGGNTEAFF
TGTGCCAGCAGCTCCACAGGGGGCGGAAACACTGAAGCTTTCTTT
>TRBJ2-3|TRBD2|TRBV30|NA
CAWSRATSGGADTQYF
TGTGCCTGGAGCCGAGCGACTAGCGGGGGGGCAGATACGCAGTATTTT
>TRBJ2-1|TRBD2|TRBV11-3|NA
CASSSGLAYNEQFF
TGTGCCAGCAGCTCTGGACTAGCCTACAATGAGCAGTTCTTC